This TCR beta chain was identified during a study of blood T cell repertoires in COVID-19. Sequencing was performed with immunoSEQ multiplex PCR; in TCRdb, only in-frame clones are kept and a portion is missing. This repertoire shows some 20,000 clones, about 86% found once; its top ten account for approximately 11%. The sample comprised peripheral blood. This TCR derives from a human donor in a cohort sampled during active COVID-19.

DNA for the CDR3: TGTGCCAGCAGCTTAACGACCGGGACAGGGACCGGGCCCCAGCATTTT. Its protein is CASSLTTGTGTGPQHF. The chain combines TRBV7-9 with TRBJ1-5, with 9 nucleotides matching TRBD1. Germline V gives CDR1 SEHNR, CDR2 FQNEAQ (reference sequence). Trimming took 2 bases from V and 9 from J; bases not matched to a gene: 11. The CDR3 is 16 amino acids.